The next 5 T cell receptor beta chains were all read from a single sample in a study of blood T cells in healthy people across ages. The second PCR ran about 6 to 11 cycles with a sample-barcoded 5' primer and J-beta primers. TCRdb used MiXCR to reprocess the 5' RACE reads, holding one entry per CDR3 protein. The sample has over 1,300,000 distinct CDR3 sequences, approximately 59% seen once. Material: blood. Receptors originate from a man aged 18 to 30 in good health.

A few counts support this clonotype. The V call is TRBV5-1, the J call TRBJ1-2; tentatively, D is TRBD1 (6 bases). Germline CDR1 is SGHRS and CDR2 is YFSETQ. Trimming removed 4 bases at V and 2 bases at J, with 15 bases between. CDR3 length: 15 residues. CDR3 nucleotides: TGCGCCAGCAGCCCCAGAGGGGGAGGGAACTATGGCTACACCTTC. Translating gives CASSPRGGGNYGYTF.

About this clonotype itself: Because the CDR3 is missing its conserved closing phenylalanine or tryptophan, this is likely a read error. The chain employs TRBV6-6 and TRBJ2-1; D gene uncertain. CDR1 is MNHNY, CDR2 SVGAGI, per germline (reference sequence). The CDR3 extends over 12 amino acids. Trimming shortened V by 10 bases and J by 2 bases, and 9 bases separated the two germline ends. In DNA, the CDR3 is TGTGCCACCACAACCACCTACAATGAGCAGTTCTCC. It encodes CATTTTYNEQFS.

This chain connects TRBV28 to TRBJ1-2, with TRBD1 matching over 12 bases. After removal of 10 bases from V and 6 bases from J, the junction contained 15 bases not matched to a gene. Germline V gives CDR1 MDHEN, CDR2 SYDVKM. This CDR3 comprises 16 residues. The CDR3 reads CATAPWGDRGRHGYTF. CDR3 bases: TGTGCCACGGCCCCCTGGGGGGACAGGGGGCGTCATGGCTACACCTTC.

This clonotype was counted a few times. This chain joins TRBV5-1 and TRBJ2-7; D may correspond to TRBD1 or TRBD2 (5 bases each). The germline V gene has CDR1 SGHRS and CDR2 YFSETQ. Trimming removed 2 bases at V and 3 bases at J, with 12 bases between. The CDR3 runs 14 residues. The CDR3 loop is CASSFRDHSYEQYF. CDR3 coding DNA: TGCGCCAGCAGCTTCCGGGACCATAGCTACGAGCAGTACTTC.

This clonotype was counted a few times. The CDR3 is CSARQRLTYEQYF. The CDR3, as DNA: TGCAGTGCTAGGCAACGGCTCACCTACGAGCAGTACTTC. The chain carries TRBV20-1 and TRBJ2-7; D is unclear. This CDR3 is built from 13 residues. CDR1 and CDR2 (germline): DFQATT, SNEGSKA (reference sequence). V shed 3 bases and J shed 2 bases, with 11 bases lying between them.